This T cell receptor (beta chain) is from a study of cytomegalovirus exposure and HLA in healthy donors. Findings and limits, study-wide: About 87% or about 30% of the time was how often most TCR beta V segments were productive, according to an earlier analysis. Reportedly, a later analysis found an Asian-associated ancestry cluster had fewer N-insertions than the roughly 630-donor mean. Reports showed the classifier diagnosing cytomegalovirus status with high specificity and sensitivity.

With regard to this clone: The target antigen is unknown.

60 Vbeta and 13 Jbeta primers were used in PCR. This table comes from immunoSEQ multiplex PCR, and its TCRdb copy is limited to in-frame clones, with some not included. The repertoire holds about 210,000 clones, more than 75% seen once, with 6% in the top ten. The CDR3 has 13 residues. Germline V CDR1 and CDR2: MNHEY, SMNVEV (reference sequence). With 4 bases removed from V and 4 bases from J, the gap between germline ends came to 10 bases. The TCR sequence derives from a middle-aged man in good health and CMV-seropositive. The sequenced sample consisted of PBMCs. This chain uses TRBV27 with TRBJ1-2, with D unresolved. CDR3 in amino acids: CASSSGVFYGYTF. The CDR3 DNA reads TGTGCCAGCAGTTCCGGGGTTTTCTATGGCTACACCTTC.